These 15 T cell receptor beta chains originate from one sample sequenced in a study of follicular helper T cells after annual influenza vaccination. Profiling relied on immunoSEQ multiplex PCR, and the TCRdb table lists in-frame clones only, not all of them. The repertoire has approximately 11,000 clones, approximately 81% of them found once; the top ten carry under 0.5%. Time point noted: 2015-2016 season, 7 days after influenza vaccination. Source: CXCR5+ CD38- circulating T follicular helper cells from blood, taken 7 days after influenza vaccination. Described subset: circulating Tfh, non-naive CD4+CXCR5+PD-1+ (ICOS+CD38+ or ICOS-CD38-). The receptor source for this set is an adult who received the influenza vaccine.

The V and J genes are TRBV11-2 and TRBJ1-5; D unclear. This CDR3 is 15 amino acids long. Germline CDR1 reads SGHAT; CDR2 reads FQNNGV. Trimming cost V 2 bases and J 6 bases, with 14 bases left between them. The CDR3 sequence: CASSLIRGLCQPQHF. As DNA, the CDR3 is TGTGCCAGCAGCTTAATTAGAGGATTATGTCAGCCCCAGCATTTT.

The chain carries TRBV4-3 and TRBJ2-3; the match to TRBD2 covers 16 bases. The ends lost 5 bases at V and 0 bases at J; junction bases unmatched: 17. The CDR3 runs to 22 residues. Germline loops: CDR1 LGHNA, CDR2 YSLEER. In DNA form, the CDR3 reads TGCGCCAGCAGCTATACCCCGCCCGGGACTAGCGGGGGGGCCTCGAGCACAGATACGCAGTATTTT. Residues: CASSYTPPGTSGGASSTDTQYF.

The CDR3 bases are TGTGCCAGCAGCCCCCGGTCGGGTGAGCAGTTCTTC. It translates to CASSPRSGEQFF. The chain uses TRBV7-2 and TRBJ2-1; D unclear. This CDR3 spans 12 amino acids. V shed 5 bases and J shed 9 bases, with 11 bases lying between them. Per germline, CDR1 SGHTA and CDR2 FQGNSA.

The chain is built from TRBV28 and TRBJ2-7; D remains unclear. V was trimmed by 5 bases and J by 2 bases, leaving 10 bases between them. The CDR3 is made up of 13 amino acids. CDR1 is MDHEN, CDR2 SYDVKM, per germline. CDR3 residues: CASSPPKTYEQYF. The DNA of the CDR3 is TGTGCCAGCAGTCCCCCAAAAACCTACGAGCAGTACTTC.

The chain employs TRBV5-1 and TRBJ2-2; the D is unclear. Germline V gene data show CDR1 as SGHRS and CDR2 as YFSETQ. This CDR3 is built from 15 residues. V was trimmed by 4 bases and J by 5 bases, leaving 15 bases between them. CDR3 in amino acids: CASSLQTDGTGELFF. The CDR3 DNA sequence: TGCGCCAGCAGCCTCCAAACGGACGGGACCGGGGAGCTGTTTTTT.

The CDR3 coding sequence is TGTGCCAGCAGTGCCAGGGGGTATGGGGCCAACGTCCTGACTTTC. This translates into CASSARGYGANVLTF. This chain joins TRBV2 and TRBJ2-6, with 7 positions matching TRBD1. Unmatched junction bases numbered 3, after V lost 4 bases and J lost 3 bases. The CDR3 consists of 15 residues. Germline V gene data show CDR1 as SNHLY and CDR2 as FYNNEI.

The V and J genes are TRBV12-5 and TRBJ1-2; 7 bases agree with TRBD1. The CDR3 runs 13 residues. J gave up 7 bases and V 1 base, and 3 bases lay outside the gene matches. The germline V gene encodes CDR1 LGHNT and CDR2 FRNRAP. CDR3 nucleotides: TGTGCTAGTGGTTTGGACAGGGGAGGTGGCTACACCTTC. It translates to CASGLDRGGGYTF.

The genes are TRBV15 and TRBJ2-3; 11 positions match TRBD2. Germline V gene sequence: CDR1 LNHNV, CDR2 YYDKDF (reference sequence). Unmatched junction bases numbered 3, after V lost 0 bases and J lost 1 base. This CDR3 region has 17 residues. CDR3 residues: CATSRDLLAGGTDTQYF. CDR3 DNA sequence: TGTGCCACCAGCAGAGATTTACTAGCGGGGGGCACAGATACGCAGTATTTT.

The chain combines TRBV5-1 with TRBJ2-7; 8 positions agree with TRBD2. The V and J ends lost 3 bases and 3 bases, in that order; junction bases with no gene match: 5. CDR1 and CDR2 (germline): SGHRS, YFSETQ. The CDR3 spans 14 residues. The CDR3 region is CASSSTSAGYEQYF. Here the CDR3 DNA reads TGCGCCAGCAGCTCGACTAGCGCCGGCTACGAGCAGTACTTC.

V usage is TRBV4-1 and J usage is TRBJ2-4, with TRBD1 identical over 7 bases. CDR1 is MGHRA, CDR2 YSYEKL, per germline. The CDR3 is made up of 15 amino acids. V was pared by 1 base and J by 3 bases, with 3 bases of the junction left unmatched. Here the CDR3 reads CASSQADRFKNIQYF. The CDR3 region has the DNA TGCGCCAGCAGCCAAGCGGACAGGTTCAAAAACATTCAGTACTTC.

The chain recombines TRBV5-5 with TRBJ2-7; 9 positions agree with TRBD2. CDR1 is SGHKS, CDR2 YYEKEE, per germline (reference sequence). The CDR3 is 15 residues long. The ends lost 0 bases at V and 1 base at J; junction bases unmatched: 2. The CDR3 DNA follows: TGTGCCAGCAGCTTGGTGAGCGGGGGGTCCTACGAGCAGTACTTC. This encodes CASSLVSGGSYEQYF.

This sequence joins TRBV6-1 and TRBJ1-2, with D possibly TRBD1 on 6 matching bases. Germline CDR1 MNHNS, CDR2 SASEGT. This CDR3 spans 15 amino acids. V shed 0 bases and J shed 10 bases, with 18 bases lying between them. The CDR3 DNA follows: TGTGCCAGCAGTGAAGCTACCGGGACATCTATCATCTACACCTTC. Its protein is CASSEATGTSIIYTF.

The rearrangement uses TRBV7-2 and TRBJ1-4; 8 bases line up with TRBD1. CDR3 length: 15 residues. The V gene's germline CDR1 is SGHTA and CDR2 FQGNSA. The ends lost 5 bases at V and 5 bases at J; junction bases unmatched: 7. The CDR3 nucleotides read TGTGCCAGCAGCGACAGGGGCCGGAACAATGAAAAACTGTTTTTT. The encoded protein is CASSDRGRNNEKLFF.

For the CDR3, the DNA is TGTGCCAGCAGCTTACAAGCGGGGGACTACAATGAGCAGTTCTTC. Translated: CASSLQAGDYNEQFF. The chain employs TRBV7-9 and TRBJ2-1; TRBD2 agrees at 8 bases. The V gene end was trimmed by 2 bases and the J gene end by 3 bases; junction bases not matched to a gene: 3. Germline V gives CDR1 SEHNR, CDR2 FQNEAQ (reference sequence). The CDR3 is made up of 15 amino acids.

The gene calls are TRBV6-1 and TRBJ2-3; weak D call: TRBD2 (5 bases). The CDR3 covers 15 residues. Trimming left V 2 bases short and J 2 bases short, with 11 bases between. Germline V lookup: CDR1 MNHNS, CDR2 SASEGT. CDR3 coding DNA: TGTGCCAGCAGTGAATTTCGGGGAAACACAGATACGCAGTATTTT. Its protein is CASSEFRGNTDTQYF.